A single TCR beta chain is shown here with its context. These data come from a study of blood T cell repertoires in COVID-19. Whole-study context: Acute and convalescent COVID-19 samples came from the United States, Italy and Spain.

Germline CDR1 reads LNHDA; CDR2 reads SQIVND (reference sequence). The CDR3 is 16 residues long. Between the trimmed V and J ends, which lost 6 bases and 1 base, there was a span of 15 bases. Generated by immunoSEQ multiplex PCR, the TCRdb table keeps only in-frame clones and is missing some. The sample has under 75,000 clones, 85% to 90% seen once; the top ten hold 2.5% to 3%. The chain joins TRBV19 to TRBJ1-4, with D possibly TRBD1 on 6 matching bases. The sequence was collected from a man aged 45-65 years with acute or convalescent COVID-19. The sample taken for sequencing was peripheral blood. The CDR3 loop is CASSEGGFGTNEKLFF. DNA for the CDR3: TGTGCCAGTAGCGAAGGGGGATTTGGAACTAATGAAAAACTGTTTTTT.